These 27 T cell receptor beta chains were all obtained from the same sample, sequenced in a study of CD8+ T cells in alopecia areata. TCR sequencing used cDNA made by reverse transcription of extracted RNA. Assay used: immunoSEQ multiplex PCR; TCRdb lists only in-frame clones, some missing. Of about 270,000 clones detected, 45% to 70% appear once; the ten largest clones hold more than 0.85%. This sample's treatment: oral pan-JAK inhibitor, 5-10 mg twice daily. This specimen was CD4+ T cells sorted from blood, taken at week 52, from a patient treated with tofacitinib. These receptors were taken from a human donor with alopecia areata.

This clone was observed a few times. The V and J genes are TRBV19 and TRBJ2-3; tentatively, D is TRBD2 (6 bases). The germline V gene encodes CDR1 LNHDA and CDR2 SQIVND (reference sequence). With 6 bases removed from V and 3 bases from J, the gap between germline ends came to 13 bases. The CDR3 contains 14 residues. The CDR3 nucleotides are TGTGCCAGTAGGCCAAGGGCGGGGACAGATACGCAGTATTTT. Translation: CASRPRAGTDTQYF.

The rearrangement joins TRBV29-1 to TRBJ2-3, with TRBD2 identical over 9 bases. The CDR3 is 14 residues long. J gave up 0 bases and V 4 bases, and 2 bases lay outside the gene matches. The germline gives CDR1 SQVTM, CDR2 ANQGSEA. CDR3 bases: TGCAGCGTTGCAAGCGGGGGGAGCACAGATACGCAGTATTTT. It translates to CSVASGGSTDTQYF.

A note on this clone: Other nucleotide sequences in the sample specify the same CDR3. V usage is TRBV29-1 and J usage is TRBJ2-3; D gene ambiguous. CDR3 size: 12 residues. Germline V lookup: CDR1 SQVTM, CDR2 ANQGSEA. V was clipped by 1 base and J by 1 base, with 3 bases between them. In DNA, the CDR3 is TGCAGCGTTGAAGGGGGCACAGATACGCAGTATTTT. This gives the protein CSVEGGTDTQYF.

As regards this clone: Other DNA sequences in this specimen translate into the identical CDR3. This rearrangement joins TRBV30 to TRBJ2-5; either TRBD1 or TRBD2 may fit D (5 bases each). Trimming pared 4 bases from V and 2 bases from J, leaving 11 bases between. This CDR3 is 13 amino acids long. From germline, CDR1 is GTSNPN and CDR2 SVGIG (reference sequence). CDR3: CAWNRGGQETQYF. The CDR3 DNA sequence: TGTGCCTGGAACCGGGGCGGTCAAGAGACCCAGTACTTC. The whole variable domain, remainder taken from reference TRBV30 and TRBJ2-5, is SQTIHQWPATLVQPVGSPLSLECTVEGTSNPNLYWYRQAAGRGLQLLFYSVGIGQISSEVPQNLSASRPQDRQFILSSKKLLLSDSGFYLCAWNRGGQETQYFGPGTRLLVL.

V and J are TRBV7-6 and TRBJ2-3, with D unclear. The V gene lost 6 bases and the J gene lost 1 base, with 11 bases spanning the gap. The CDR3 extends over 14 amino acids. Germline CDR1 SGHVS, CDR2 FNYEAQ. Written as DNA, the CDR3 is TGTGCCAGCAGTCGAGGACCAGGCACAGATACGCAGTATTTT. This codes for CASSRGPGTDTQYF.

The chain uses TRBV5-1 and TRBJ2-2; perhaps TRBD2 as D (5 bases). Deletions cut 4 bases from V and 3 bases from J, with 16 bases between. Germline-derived CDR1 and CDR2 are SGHRS and YFSETQ. The CDR3 consists of 16 residues. CDR3 nucleotides: TGCGCCAGCAGCAGATACCCTAGCCTCGACACCGGGGAGCTGTTTTTT. It translates to CASSRYPSLDTGELFF.

The table lists this clone with a few counts. The chain carries TRBV6-5 and TRBJ1-2; the match to TRBD1 covers 12 bases. The CDR3 totals 16 residues. CDR1 MNHEY and CDR2 SVGAGI come from the germline V gene. After removal of 2 bases from V and 7 bases from J, the junction contained 8 bases not matched to a gene. DNA for the CDR3: TGTGCCAGCAGTTACACGTCCGGGACAGGGGGCCTTGGCTACACCTTC. This codes for CASSYTSGTGGLGYTF.

The chain has TRBV6-1 and TRBJ2-5; 9 bases match TRBD1. There are 15 residues in the CDR3. CDR1 and CDR2 from the germline V gene are MNHNS and SASEGT. With V trimmed by 7 bases and J by 5 bases, 11 bases remained unmatched. CDR3 in amino acids: CASTQGAHMTETQYF. DNA for the CDR3: TGTGCCAGCACACAGGGGGCGCATATGACGGAGACCCAGTACTTC.

This chain's CDR3 is CASSLVGGYEQYF. Written as DNA, the CDR3 is TGTGCCAGCAGCTTAGTAGGAGGTTACGAGCAGTACTTC. The rearrangement joins TRBV7-2 to TRBJ2-7, with a tentative D call TRBD2 (5 bases). V lost 1 base and J 4 bases, leaving 8 bases between the germline ends. The CDR3 runs to 13 residues. Per the germline V gene, CDR1 is SGHTA and CDR2 is FQGNSA.

The chain carries TRBV2 and TRBJ1-4; unclear D gene. This CDR3 spans 15 amino acids. V lost 2 bases and J 6 bases, leaving 13 bases between the germline ends. CDR1 is SNHLY and CDR2 is FYNNEI in the germline V gene. CDR3 sequence reads: CASSENPAGYEKLFF. Written as DNA, the CDR3 is TGTGCCAGCAGTGAAAATCCGGCAGGTTATGAAAAACTGTTTTTT.

Remarks on this clone: At one end, the junction sequence differs from germline, possibly due to a read error. The V and J genes are TRBV4-3 and TRBJ1-1; D not resolved. The CDR3 sequence is 14 residues long. The germline V gene has CDR1 LGHNA and CDR2 YSLEER. The CDR3 DNA sequence: TGCGCCAGCACCCAATGGACGGCCAGTCCGAAAGCTTTCTTT. It translates to CASTQWTASPKAFF.

The rearrangement joins TRBV29-1 to TRBJ1-4; no definite D call. The CDR3 has 12 amino acids. Germline CDR1 reads SQVTM; CDR2 reads ANQGSEA. V shed 7 bases and J shed 7 bases, with 13 bases lying between them. The CDR3 sequence is CSGLWMGEKLFF. CDR3 nucleotide sequence: TGCAGCGGGCTATGGATGGGTGAAAAACTGTTTTTT.

This clone was counted ten times or more. The genes are TRBV5-1 and TRBJ1-5; D unclear. Germline V gene sequence: CDR1 SGHRS, CDR2 YFSETQ. Trimming removed 5 bases from V and 5 bases from J, with 17 bases in between. The CDR3 contains 15 residues. CDR3 amino acids: CASSWTGLADQPQHF. The CDR3 nucleotides read TGCGCCAGCAGTTGGACCGGGCTGGCAGATCAGCCCCAGCATTTT.

V is TRBV30 and J is TRBJ1-5; D is uncertain. V lost 2 bases to trimming and J lost 0 bases, with 5 bases between them. The germline gives CDR1 GTSNPN, CDR2 SVGIG (reference sequence). The CDR3 extends over 13 amino acids. CDR3 loop: CAWSTASNQPQHF. CDR3 nucleotide sequence: TGTGCCTGGAGTACGGCTAGCAATCAGCCCCAGCATTTT. Complete variable domain (other parts from reference TRBV30 and TRBJ1-5): SQTIHQWPATLVQPVGSPLSLECTVEGTSNPNLYWYRQAAGRGLQLLFYSVGIGQISSEVPQNLSASRPQDRQFILSSKKLLLSDSGFYLCAWSTASNQPQHFGDGTRLSIL.

The chain is built from TRBV18 and TRBJ1-5; 7 nucleotides align to TRBD1. The CDR3 covers 13 residues. Germline trimming cut 3 bases from V and 5 bases from J; bases unmatched to any gene: 1. Germline values: CDR1 KGHSH, CDR2 LQKENI. The CDR3, as DNA: TGTGCCAGCTCACCCGACAGGGATCAGCCCCAGCATTTT. Amino acid sequence: CASSPDRDQPQHF.

CDR3 region: CSVERGRLVNEQFF. For the CDR3, the DNA is TGCAGCGTTGAAAGGGGGCGGCTTGTCAATGAGCAGTTCTTC. This chain joins TRBV29-1 and TRBJ2-1; 7 bases match TRBD1. Germline trimming cut 2 bases from V and 6 bases from J; bases unmatched to any gene: 7. Germline lookup yields CDR1 SQVTM and CDR2 ANQGSEA. This CDR3 is 14 amino acids long.

The rearrangement uses TRBV5-4 and TRBJ1-2; TRBD1 aligns across 7 bases. Looked up from germline, CDR1 is SGHNT and CDR2 is YYREEE (reference sequence). V was pared by 4 bases and J by 2 bases, with 8 bases of the junction left unmatched. The CDR3 contains 15 residues. In DNA, the CDR3 is TGTGCCAGCAGCGCCGCACAGGGGACCAACTATGGCTACACCTTC. Translation gives CASSAAQGTNYGYTF.

The chain joins TRBV7-9 to TRBJ2-1; 7 bases fit TRBD1. The CDR3 contains 13 residues. After removal of 1 base from V and 9 bases from J, the junction contained 3 bases not matched to a gene. The germline CDR1 and CDR2 sequences are SEHNR and FQNEAQ (reference sequence). CDR3 sequence: CASSLGQGFEQFF. CDR3 sequence (DNA): TGTGCCAGCAGCTTAGGACAGGGTTTTGAGCAGTTCTTC.

This clone was detected a few times. The V call is TRBV19, the J call TRBJ2-6; the D gene could be TRBD1 or TRBD2 (5 bases each). The CDR3 length is 16 residues. CDR1 and CDR2 (germline): LNHDA, SQIVND (reference sequence). Trimming removed 1 base from V and 2 bases from J, with 9 bases in between. The DNA of the CDR3 is TGTGCCAGTAGTATAGGAGTGGGGGCTGGGGCCAACGTCCTGACTTTC. Its protein product is CASSIGVGAGANVLTF.

The CDR3 DNA reads as TGTGCCAGTAGTATTCGTACCAAGCAGGGTGGCTACACCTTC. Translated, it gives CASSIRTKQGGYTF. The chain carries TRBV19 and TRBJ1-2, with D maybe TRBD1 (5 bases). The CDR3 runs 14 residues. Per germline, CDR1 LNHDA and CDR2 SQIVND (reference sequence). The V gene lost 3 bases and the J gene lost 7 bases, with 15 bases spanning the gap.

The chain joins TRBV20-1 to TRBJ2-1; D not certain. Trimming removed 6 bases at V and 10 bases at J, with 10 bases between. Germline V gene lookup returns CDR1 DFQATT and CDR2 SNEGSKA (reference sequence). CDR3 length equals 10 residues. Here the CDR3 reads CSAQRAEQFF. CDR3 nucleotide sequence: TGCAGTGCCCAACGGGCCGAGCAGTTCTTC.

The V gene is TRBV30, the J gene TRBJ1-2; no definite D call. This CDR3 has 11 residues. Trimming removed 2 bases at V and 7 bases at J, with 8 bases between. Germline V gene lookup returns CDR1 GTSNPN and CDR2 SVGIG (reference sequence). CDR3: CAWSNVVGYTF. Here the CDR3 DNA reads TGTGCCTGGAGTAACGTGGTTGGCTACACCTTC.

The gene calls are TRBV7-9 and TRBJ2-1, with TRBD1 as a possible D gene (6 bases). CDR1 is SEHNR and CDR2 is FQNEAQ in the germline V gene (reference sequence). Trimming cost V 5 bases and J 8 bases, with 13 bases left between them. The CDR3 length is 13 residues. The CDR3 loop reads CASSLGQSDEQFF. The CDR3 DNA sequence: TGTGCCAGCAGCCTCGGACAGTCCGATGAGCAGTTCTTC.

The V gene is TRBV29-1, the J gene TRBJ1-1; weak D call: TRBD1 (5 bases). CDR1 SQVTM and CDR2 ANQGSEA come from the germline V gene. There are 13 residues in the CDR3. Trimming removed 8 bases at V and 4 bases at J, with 17 bases between. CDR3 sequence reads: CSSKGDHGTEAFF. Here the CDR3 DNA reads TGCAGCTCCAAAGGGGATCATGGCACTGAAGCTTTCTTT. The full variable domain, its missing parts supplied by reference TRBV29-1 and TRBJ1-1, is SAVISQKPSRDICQRGTSLTIQCQVDSQVTMMFWYRQQPGQSLTLIATANQGSEATYESGFVIDKFPISRPNLTFSTLTVSNMSPEDSSIYLCSSKGDHGTEAFFGQGTRLTVV.

The chain recombines TRBV6-5 with TRBJ2-2, with 7 bases identical to TRBD2. J gave up 0 bases and V 7 bases, and 2 bases lay outside the gene matches. The CDR3 has 14 residues. Looked up from germline, CDR1 is MNHEY and CDR2 is SVGAGI. CDR3 coding DNA: TGTGCCAGCACACGGGGGGCGAACACCGGGGAGCTGTTTTTT. Encoded protein: CASTRGANTGELFF.

The chain links TRBV5-4 to TRBJ2-5; 10 bases match TRBD2. Germline loops: CDR1 SGHNT, CDR2 YYREEE (reference sequence). After removal of 4 bases from V and 5 bases from J, the junction contained 8 bases not matched to a gene. The CDR3 spans 15 residues. As DNA, the CDR3 is TGTGCCAGCAGCGCCGAGCGGGGGGGCCCGGAGACCCAGTACTTC. The encoded protein is CASSAERGGPETQYF.

The gene calls are TRBV29-1 and TRBJ2-7; D could derive from TRBD1 or TRBD2 (5 bases each). The length of the CDR3 is 13 residues. V lost 4 bases and J lost 2, with 12 bases in between. The germline V gene has CDR1 SQVTM and CDR2 ANQGSEA. The CDR3 sequence is CSVVWDRTYEQYF. The CDR3, as DNA: TGCAGCGTTGTTTGGGACCGTACCTACGAGCAGTACTTC.